These 7 T cell receptor beta chains were all obtained from the same sample, sequenced in a study of T cell responses to AZD1222 COVID-19 vaccine. TCRdb's table, derived via immunoSEQ multiplex PCR, lists solely in-frame clones and lacks some. The table records roughly 140,000 clones, about 91% of them present only once. The sequencing here drew on peripheral blood, taken on day 0 of AZD1222 vaccination. The source is an adult in good health.

This clone appeared once. The chain has TRBV5-1 and TRBJ1-1, with TRBD1 matching over 7 bases. Germline assignment: CDR1 SGHRS and CDR2 YFSETQ. CDR3 length equals 14 residues. The trim removed 5 bases at V and 0 bases at J, leaving 4 bases unmatched. The CDR3 DNA reads TGCGCCAGCAGACAGGGGCTACTGAACACTGAAGCTTTCTTT. Amino acids: CASRQGLLNTEAFF.

The chain recombines TRBV5-5 with TRBJ2-4; 7 nucleotides line up with TRBD1. Germline V gene data show CDR1 as SGHKS and CDR2 as YYEKEE (reference sequence). The CDR3 spans 16 residues. The V gene end was trimmed by 3 bases and the J gene end by 5 bases; junction bases not matched to a gene: 11. The CDR3 DNA follows: TGTGCCAGCAGCTCATTGACAGGGATGGGCCAAAACATTCAGTACTTC. It specifies CASSSLTGMGQNIQYF.

This clone occurred once. V gene TRBV6-5 combines with J gene TRBJ2-7; no reliable D call. Per the germline V gene, CDR1 is MNHEY and CDR2 is SVGAGI. Trimming took 2 bases from V and 2 from J, leaving 13 bases between them. CDR3 length equals 15 residues. The CDR3 DNA reads TGTGCCAGCAGTTACATGCCACAAACCACCTACGAGCAGTACTTC. This encodes CASSYMPQTTYEQYF.

The rearrangement joins TRBV10-3 to TRBJ1-2, with TRBD1 identical over 10 bases. Germline V CDR1 and CDR2: ENHRY, SYGVKD. The junction had 6 bases not matched to a gene; V was cut back by 3 bases and J by 2 bases. The CDR3 contains 16 residues. The CDR3 loop reads CAISDPGGQGNYGYTF. Written as DNA, the CDR3 is TGTGCCATCAGTGACCCGGGGGGACAGGGGAACTATGGCTACACCTTC.

The V gene is TRBV12-5, the J gene TRBJ1-1; D remains ambiguous. CDR3 length equals 13 residues. Germline V gives CDR1 LGHNT, CDR2 FRNRAP. Trimming removed 2 bases at V and 1 base at J, with 5 bases between. For the CDR3, the DNA is TGTGCTAGTGGTTTGTTCGAGAACACTGAAGCTTTCTTT. It is translated as CASGLFENTEAFF.

This chain links TRBV7-2 with TRBJ1-1; a weak D match, TRBD1 (5 bases). The CDR3 contains 13 residues. The ends were cut back, 3 bases at V and 4 bases at J, with 9 bases in the middle. Germline V gives CDR1 SGHTA, CDR2 FQGNSA. CDR3 sequence (DNA): TGTGCCAGCAGCTTCAGGGACGGCACTGAAGCTTTCTTT. Amino acids: CASSFRDGTEAFF.

This chain joins TRBV6-5 and TRBJ1-2; D is uncertain. Trimming stripped 3 bases from V and 4 bases from J, with 6 bases between. The CDR3 has 12 amino acids. Looked up from germline, CDR1 is MNHEY and CDR2 is SVGAGI. The CDR3 protein is CASSYTGYGYTF. The CDR3, as DNA: TGTGCCAGCAGTTATACGGGCTATGGCTACACCTTC.